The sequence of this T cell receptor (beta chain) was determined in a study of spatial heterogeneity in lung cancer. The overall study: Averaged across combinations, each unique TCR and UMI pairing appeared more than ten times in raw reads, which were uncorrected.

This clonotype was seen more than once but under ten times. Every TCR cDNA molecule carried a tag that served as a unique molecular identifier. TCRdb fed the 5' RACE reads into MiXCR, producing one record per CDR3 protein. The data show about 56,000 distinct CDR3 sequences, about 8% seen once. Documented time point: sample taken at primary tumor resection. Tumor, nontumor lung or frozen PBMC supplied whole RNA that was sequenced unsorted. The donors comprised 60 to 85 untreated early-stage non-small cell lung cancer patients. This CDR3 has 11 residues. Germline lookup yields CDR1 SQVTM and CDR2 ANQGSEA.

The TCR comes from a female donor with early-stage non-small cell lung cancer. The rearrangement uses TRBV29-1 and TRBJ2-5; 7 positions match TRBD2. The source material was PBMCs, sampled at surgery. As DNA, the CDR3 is TGCAGGGTGGGGCGGGAGGAGACCCAGTACTTC. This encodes CRVGREETQYF.